A single sample gave rise to the 10 T cell receptor beta chains below, sequenced in a study of blood T cells in healthy people across ages. Through a sample-barcoded 5' primer and a J-beta primer mix, a second PCR was run for 7 to 11 cycles. Each CDR3 protein gets one entry after TCRdb re-called the 5' RACE reads with MiXCR. The sample holds about 1.4 million distinct CDR3 sequences; roughly 59% are singletons and the top ten take over 5%. The sample was blood. Source of these receptors: a man between 18 and 29 years old in good health.

This clonotype came up a few times. V usage is TRBV12-3 or TRBV12-4 and J usage is TRBJ2-1, with a weak D call TRBD2 (5 bases). There are 16 residues in the CDR3. V lost 0 bases and J lost 2, with 11 bases in between. The DNA for the CDR3 is TGTGCCAGCAGTTTAGCAATAGCGCAAACCTACAATGAGCAGTTCTTC. Protein: CASSLAIAQTYNEQFF.

The V and J genes are TRBV7-2 and TRBJ1-2; 7 bases fit TRBD1. This CDR3 is built from 17 residues. With 3 bases clipped from V and 1 base from J, the junction kept 11 bases outside the gene matches. In germline, CDR1 is SGHTA, CDR2 FQGNSA. The CDR3 here is CASSFSRTGLNNYGYTF. DNA of the CDR3: TGTGCCAGCAGCTTTTCTCGGACAGGTCTAAATAACTATGGCTACACCTTC.

This clonotype has more than one count but fewer than ten. The gene calls are TRBV6-2 or TRBV6-3 and TRBJ2-7; a possible D gene is TRBD1 (5 bases). Looked up from germline, CDR1 is MNHEY and CDR2 is SVGEGT. This CDR3 comprises 16 residues. Trimming left V 6 bases short and J 6 bases short, with 24 bases between. CDR3 loop: CASSTLPSGLDSEQYF. CDR3 in DNA: TGTGCCAGCAGCACTCTACCATCCGGGCTCGACAGCGAGCAGTACTTC.

This chain links TRBV7-9 with TRBJ2-4; D perhaps matches TRBD1 (5 bases). The J call may be mistaken, given a closer DNA end match to TRBJ2-5. The CDR3 covers 14 residues. The V gene's germline CDR1 is SEHNR and CDR2 FQNEAQ (reference sequence). The CDR3 protein is CASTPPDTQETQYF. Here the CDR3 DNA reads TGTGCCAGCACTCCCCCGGACACTCAGGAGACCCAGTACTTC.

With respect to this clonotype: A much larger clone differs by one base, so this may be a read error. The chain links TRBV6-2 or TRBV6-3 to TRBJ1-4, with 12 bases identical to TRBD1. CDR3 size: 16 residues. Germline CDR1 MNHEY, CDR2 SVGEGT. In DNA, the CDR3 is TGTGCCTGCAGCCCCACCGGGACAGGGGGCCATGAAAAACTGTTTTTT. Its translation is CACSPTGTGGHEKLFF.

The V call is TRBV5-1, the J call TRBJ1-4, with 7 positions matching TRBD1. Germline V gives CDR1 SGHRS, CDR2 YFSETQ. The CDR3 loop spans 15 amino acids. V trimming: 3 bases; J trimming: 7 bases; junction bases outside the gene matches: 9. The CDR3 loop reads CASSYRTGTFEKLFF. CDR3 DNA sequence: TGCGCCAGCAGCTACAGGACAGGCACCTTTGAAAAACTGTTTTTT. Full variable domain (remainder filled in from reference TRBV5-1 and TRBJ1-4): KAGVTQTPRYLIKTRGQQVTLSCSPISGHRSVSWYQQTPGQGLQFLFEYFSETQRNKGNFPGRFSGRQFSNSRSEMNVSTLELGDSALYLCASSYRTGTFEKLFFGSGTQLSVL.

The J gene is TRBJ2-7, the V gene TRBV6-6, with D maybe TRBD2 (6 bases). V was clipped by 4 bases and J by 2 bases, with 18 bases between them. The germline V gene encodes CDR1 MNHNY and CDR2 SVGAGI (reference sequence). This CDR3 region has 16 residues. The chain's CDR3 is CASSSPSSEVTYEQYF. The CDR3 region has the DNA TGTGCCAGCAGTTCCCCCTCTAGCGAAGTCACCTACGAGCAGTACTTC.

J is TRBJ2-1 and V is TRBV7-9; TRBD2 matches 10 bases. CDR1 and CDR2 (germline): SEHNR, FQNEAQ (reference sequence). There are 15 residues in the CDR3. V shed 2 bases and J 8 bases; nucleotides not matched to a gene: 6. The CDR3 sequence: CASSLTGTSDDEQFF. In DNA, the CDR3 is TGTGCCAGCAGCTTAACTGGGACTAGCGACGATGAGCAGTTCTTC.

With respect to this clonotype: One junction end does not reproduce the germline sequence, and a read error may be involved. The chain is built from TRBV4-1 and TRBJ2-3, with 9 positions matching TRBD1. CDR1 is MGHRA and CDR2 is YSYEKL in the germline V gene. This CDR3 comprises 15 residues. The CDR3 DNA reads as TGCGCCAGCAGCACCGGGACAGGGTATACAGATACGCAGTGTTTT. This encodes CASSTGTGYTDTQCF.

The chain combines TRBV4-1 with TRBJ1-6; perhaps TRBD1 as D (6 bases). Trimming took off 3 bases at V and 5 bases at J, with 14 bases between the two ends. This CDR3 contains 16 residues. Germline CDR1 MGHRA, CDR2 YSYEKL. The CDR3 DNA sequence: TGCGCCAGCAGCCAGCGCGCCGGACAGAATAATTCACCCCTCCACTTT. This encodes CASSQRAGQNNSPLHF.